This passage covers 26 T cell receptor beta chains from one sample sequenced in a study of OX40 agonist ivuxolimab in advanced cancers. Data came from immunoSEQ multiplex PCR; TCRdb stores just in-frame clones and leaves some out. Of roughly 71,000 clones detected, about 87% appear once; the ten largest clones hold more than 0.85%. This specimen consisted of CD4+ or CD8+ T cells sorted from blood, obtained in a trial of the OX40 agonist ivuxolimab. These receptors were taken from an adult with an advanced solid tumor such as melanoma, head and neck, liver or kidney cancer.

The chain recombines TRBV7-6 with TRBJ1-1; no clear D. Per germline, CDR1 SGHVS and CDR2 FNYEAQ. CDR3 size: 14 residues. The ends were cut back, 3 bases at V and 1 base at J, with 9 bases in the middle. This CDR3 reads CASSLGTENTEAFF. In nucleotides, the CDR3 is TGTGCCAGCAGCTTGGGAACAGAGAACACTGAAGCTTTCTTT.

The V gene is TRBV28, the J gene TRBJ2-7; TRBD1 aligns across 7 bases. The CDR3 extends over 12 amino acids. The germline CDR1 and CDR2 sequences are MDHEN and SYDVKM. Trimming at V came to 6 bases and at J to 4 bases, leaving 3 bases not matched to a gene. The DNA of the CDR3 is TGTGCCAGCAGGAGGGGGCTGTACGAGCAGTACTTC. This codes for CASRRGLYEQYF.

The CDR3 protein is CASSRRDRGSGQPQHF. As DNA, the CDR3 is TGTGCCAGTAGTCGCCGGGACAGGGGATCGGGACAGCCCCAGCATTTT. V is TRBV19 and J is TRBJ1-5; 10 bases align to TRBD1. CDR1 is LNHDA and CDR2 is SQIVND in the germline V gene (reference sequence). CDR3 length equals 16 residues. V lost 5 bases and J lost 7; bases outside the gene matches: 11.

The chain joins TRBV5-1 to TRBJ1-1; D is unresolved. Trimming took off 2 bases at V and 2 bases at J, with 10 bases between the two ends. The germline gives CDR1 SGHRS, CDR2 YFSETQ. The CDR3 spans 14 residues. The CDR3: CASSFEQSNTEAFF. CDR3 DNA: TGCGCCAGCAGCTTTGAACAGAGCAACACTGAAGCTTTCTTT.

The V gene is TRBV4-1, the J gene TRBJ2-7; a possible D gene is TRBD1 (6 bases). This CDR3 has 14 residues. The V end was cut by 1 base, the J end by 3 bases, with 10 bases between. The germline V gene encodes CDR1 MGHRA and CDR2 YSYEKL. The CDR3 coding sequence is TGCGCCAGCAGCCAAGGGGGGCAGGGCTACGAGCAGTACTTC. Its translation: CASSQGGQGYEQYF.

This clone was counted between two and nine times. V gene TRBV11-3 combines with J gene TRBJ2-7; no clear D gene. This CDR3 comprises 12 residues. With 3 bases removed from V and 4 bases from J, the gap between germline ends came to 7 bases. Per the germline V gene, CDR1 is SGHNT and CDR2 is YENEEA. The CDR3 DNA reads as TGTGCCAGCAGCTTTTCAGGTTACGAGCAGTACTTC. Protein: CASSFSGYEQYF.

CDR3 sequence (DNA): TGTGCCAGCAGTCTGGGGGGCTCCTACGAGCAGTACTTC. Translating gives CASSLGGSYEQYF. The chain recombines TRBV6-1 with TRBJ2-7, with D possibly matching TRBD2 (6 bases). Trimming took off 5 bases at V and 0 bases at J, with 8 bases between the two ends. In germline, CDR1 is MNHNS, CDR2 SASEGT. The CDR3 is 13 residues long.

The V call is TRBV7-8, the J call TRBJ2-7; 8 bases fit TRBD2. CDR1 is SGHVS and CDR2 is FQNEAQ in the germline V gene. This CDR3 has 14 amino acids. V gave up 1 base and J gave up 5 bases; unmatched junction bases: 4. The CDR3 protein is CASSLGSGTNEQYF. The CDR3 nucleotides read TGTGCCAGCAGCTTAGGTAGCGGGACGAACGAGCAGTACTTC.

This chain uses TRBV7-6 with TRBJ2-7; TRBD1 agrees at 8 bases. After removal of 1 base from V and 1 base from J, the junction contained 9 bases not matched to a gene. The CDR3 consists of 17 residues. The germline CDR1 and CDR2 sequences are SGHVS and FNYEAQ. The CDR3 here is CASSLGLPGQGSYEQYF. CDR3 nucleotides: TGTGCCAGCAGCTTAGGTCTTCCCGGACAGGGATCCTACGAGCAGTACTTC.

This chain joins TRBV27 and TRBJ1-1, with no clear D. Germline CDR1 is MNHEY and CDR2 is SMNVEV (reference sequence). V was cut by 2 bases and J by 4 bases, with 8 bases left in between. This CDR3 is 13 amino acids long. The DNA of the CDR3 is TGTGCCAGCAGTTTAATTTGGTCCACTGAAGCTTTCTTT. This codes for CASSLIWSTEAFF.

In the case of this clone: Within the sample, other DNA sequences also encode this same CDR3. The genes are TRBV5-1 and TRBJ1-2; D remains ambiguous. The CDR3 sequence is 13 residues long. Germline V lookup: CDR1 SGHRS, CDR2 YFSETQ. Trimming pared 4 bases from V and 3 bases from J, leaving 10 bases between. Here the CDR3 reads CASSRDGDYGYTF. The DNA for the CDR3 is TGCGCCAGCAGCAGGGATGGTGACTATGGCTACACCTTC.

This chain connects TRBV7-3 to TRBJ2-7; D gene ambiguous. CDR1 is SGHTA, CDR2 FQGTGA, per germline. Trimming left V 0 bases short and J 3 bases short, with 6 bases between. This CDR3 is built from 13 residues. Written as DNA, the CDR3 is TGTGCCAGCAGCTTAACGGCCGGCTACGAGCAGTACTTC. It codes for CASSLTAGYEQYF.

This clone was counted only a few times. V and J are TRBV28 and TRBJ2-1; no reliable D call. Germline V gene data show CDR1 as MDHEN and CDR2 as SYDVKM. There are 15 residues in the CDR3. V was trimmed by 2 bases and J by 0 bases, leaving 8 bases between them. This CDR3 is CASSLVGSSYNEQFF. For the CDR3, the DNA is TGTGCCAGCAGTTTAGTGGGCAGCTCCTACAATGAGCAGTTCTTC.

This sequence joins TRBV20-1 and TRBJ1-2, with a possible D match to TRBD1 (6 bases). The CDR3 spans 10 residues. Trimming stripped 4 bases from V and 6 bases from J, with 6 bases between. CDR1 DFQATT and CDR2 SNEGSKA come from the germline V gene (reference sequence). The CDR3 nucleotides are TGCAGTGCTAAGGGGGATGGCTACACCTTC. Its protein product is CSAKGDGYTF.

This chain joins TRBV7-3 and TRBJ2-2; tentative D call: TRBD1 (5 bases). With 2 bases removed from V and 4 bases from J, the gap between germline ends came to 8 bases. Per the germline V gene, CDR1 is SGHTA and CDR2 is FQGTGA. The CDR3 consists of 14 residues. The CDR3 here is CASSLDSPTGELFF. CDR3 DNA: TGTGCCAGCAGCTTAGACAGCCCCACCGGGGAGCTGTTTTTT.

V gene TRBV29-1 combines with J gene TRBJ2-5; D is ambiguous. Trimming removed 6 bases from V and 2 bases from J, with 4 bases in between. The germline V gene encodes CDR1 SQVTM and CDR2 ANQGSEA. The CDR3 is 10 residues long. CDR3 loop: CSVEQETQYF. CDR3 bases: TGCAGCGTAGAACAAGAGACCCAGTACTTC.

V gene TRBV28 combines with J gene TRBJ1-1; D gene unclear. Germline-derived CDR1 and CDR2 are MDHEN and SYDVKM. CDR3 size: 11 residues. Written as DNA, the CDR3 is TGTGAGGAGAAAGTGAACACTGAAGCTTTCTTT. Translation: CEEKVNTEAFF.

CDR3 sequence: CASRGTSGYNEQFF. The CDR3 bases are TGTGCCAGCAGGGGGACTAGCGGATACAATGAGCAGTTCTTC. The rearrangement joins TRBV27 to TRBJ2-1, with 11 bases fitting TRBD2. The CDR3 covers 14 residues. V lost 6 bases to trimming and J lost 4 bases; unmatched junction nucleotides: 2. Germline lookup yields CDR1 MNHEY and CDR2 SMNVEV (reference sequence).

This clone was found once. V is TRBV5-1 and J is TRBJ2-7; TRBD2 might be the D (5 bases). Germline V gene sequence: CDR1 SGHRS, CDR2 YFSETQ. The CDR3 sequence is 13 residues long. The V and J ends lost 2 bases and 2 bases respectively, with 8 bases between them. This CDR3 is CASSFSEPYEQYF. As DNA, the CDR3 is TGCGCCAGCAGCTTTAGCGAGCCCTACGAGCAGTACTTC.

The rearrangement links TRBV7-3 to TRBJ2-3, with unresolved D. Trimming cost V 0 bases and J 1 base, with 11 bases left between them. Germline CDR1 and CDR2: SGHTA and FQGTGA. The CDR3 sequence is 16 residues long. The DNA of the CDR3 is TGTGCCAGCAGCTTAACGGGGATAGGCGGCACAGATACGCAGTATTTT. It encodes CASSLTGIGGTDTQYF. Full variable domain (remainder filled in from reference TRBV7-3 and TRBJ2-3): GAGVSQTPSNKVTEKGKYVELRCDPISGHTALYWYRQSLGQGPEFLIYFQGTGAADDSGLPNDRFFAVRPEGSVSTLKIQRTERGDSAVYLCASSLTGIGGTDTQYFGPGTRLTVL.

The gene calls are TRBV7-2 and TRBJ2-7; 8 nucleotides align to TRBD2. CDR1 and CDR2 from the germline V gene are SGHTA and FQGNSA. The CDR3 has 16 amino acids. V trimming: 5 bases; J trimming: 0 bases; junction bases outside the gene matches: 9. CDR3 DNA sequence: TGTGCCAGCAGCCCCCTAGGCGGGAGGAGCTCCTACGAGCAGTACTTC. This gives the protein CASSPLGGRSSYEQYF.

This clone was detected only a few times. The gene calls are TRBV19 and TRBJ2-7; maybe TRBD1 (6 bases). Trimming left V 6 bases short and J 3 bases short, with 12 bases between. Germline V gene lookup returns CDR1 LNHDA and CDR2 SQIVND (reference sequence). This CDR3 is 13 amino acids long. In DNA form, the CDR3 reads TGTGCCAGTAGCCCGTCGACAGGCTACGAGCAGTACTTC. This gives the protein CASSPSTGYEQYF.

The DNA of the CDR3 is TGTGCCAGCAGTTTTGGTCGGGTAGGAGGGGCTTTCTTT. Translation gives CASSFGRVGGAFF. This rearrangement joins TRBV28 to TRBJ1-1; D unresolved. Germline V lookup: CDR1 MDHEN, CDR2 SYDVKM. V was trimmed by 3 bases and J by 11 bases, leaving 16 bases between them. The CDR3 has 13 residues.

This clone was detected once. The chain is built from TRBV7-2 and TRBJ2-2; 10 bases line up with TRBD1. The V segment lost 5 bases and the J segment 7 bases; nucleotides outside the gene matches: 4. Germline V CDR1 and CDR2: SGHTA, FQGNSA. The CDR3 totals 14 residues. This CDR3 is CASSPRTGGGELFF. The CDR3 nucleotides are TGTGCCAGCAGCCCCCGGACAGGGGGCGGGGAGCTGTTTTTT.

This clone appeared a single time. This chain joins TRBV19 and TRBJ2-1; 7 bases fit TRBD2. Trimming cost V 4 bases and J 5 bases; bases outside gene matches: 2. This CDR3 has 13 residues. CDR1 LNHDA and CDR2 SQIVND come from the germline V gene (reference sequence). The CDR3 sequence: CASSTSGHNEQFF. The CDR3 nucleotides read TGTGCCAGTAGTACTAGCGGACACAATGAGCAGTTCTTC.

V gene TRBV6-4 combines with J gene TRBJ2-3, with a weak D call TRBD1 (5 bases). Germline CDR1 is MRHNA and CDR2 is SNTAGT. CDR3 length: 15 amino acids. Trimming pared 3 bases from V and 2 bases from J, leaving 12 bases between. The CDR3, as DNA: TGTGCCAGCAGTGAGGGCAGGGATCCCACAGATACGCAGTATTTT. Amino acid sequence: CASSEGRDPTDTQYF.